This T cell receptor (beta chain) stems from a study of blood T cell repertoires in COVID-19. Study details: The United States, Italy and Spain provided the acute and convalescent COVID-19 samples. From T cells, B-cell-depleted T cells, or PBMCs came the material, which was cDNA or gDNA.

Authors' data handling: Reference gene primers were amplified, and this amplification served to estimate nucleated cell counts. Repertoires were generated with immunoSEQ multiplex PCR, while TCRdb's copy carries only in-frame clones and drops some. V and J calls and clone size are copied from that table; D and trimming were computed from the DNA. The sample yields about 42,000 clones, over 70% seen once. The CDR3 spans 15 residues. The V segment lost 6 bases and the J segment 2 bases; nucleotides outside the gene matches: 9. Germline V gene lookup returns CDR1 SQVTM and CDR2 ANQGSEA. Material: peripheral blood. The V call is TRBV29-1, the J call TRBJ2-1, with 8 bases lining up with TRBD1. The clonotype originates from a woman older than 75 with acute or convalescent COVID-19. The CDR3 coding sequence is TGCAGCGTGGGCGAAGGGACAGGTACCTACAATGAGCAGTTCTTC. Translated: CSVGEGTGTYNEQFF.